The source of this T cell receptor beta chain is a study of cytomegalovirus exposure and HLA in healthy donors. Study-wide background: HLA-typed donors were the source of 80 million to 90 million unique TCRs, which an early data release held. Overall study results and limits: TRBV6-2, TRBV6-3 and some other V segments were excluded as indistinguishable. A later analysis found TCR association rates differed by HLA locus, highest for DRB1 and lowest for HLA-C. Previous analysis showed most TCR beta V segments were productive about 87% or about 30% of the time.

As concerns this clone: The antigen remains undetermined.

The study ran its PCR with 60 Vbeta and 13 Jbeta primers. This table comes from immunoSEQ multiplex PCR, and its TCRdb copy is limited to in-frame clones, with some not included. The table lists about 150,000 clones, 82% of them singletons, with about 6.1% in the top ten. The V gene's germline CDR1 is MNHNS and CDR2 SASEGT. Trimming stripped 4 bases from V and 0 bases from J, with 12 bases between. CDR3 length equals 16 residues. The chain uses TRBV6-1 and TRBJ1-4; D not resolved. This receptor was taken from a woman aged 45-60 years in good health and CMV-seropositive. Material for sequencing was PBMCs. CDR3 residues: CASSGSWGATNEKLFF. CDR3 sequence (DNA): TGTGCCAGCAGTGGATCCTGGGGAGCAACTAATGAAAAACTGTTTTTT.